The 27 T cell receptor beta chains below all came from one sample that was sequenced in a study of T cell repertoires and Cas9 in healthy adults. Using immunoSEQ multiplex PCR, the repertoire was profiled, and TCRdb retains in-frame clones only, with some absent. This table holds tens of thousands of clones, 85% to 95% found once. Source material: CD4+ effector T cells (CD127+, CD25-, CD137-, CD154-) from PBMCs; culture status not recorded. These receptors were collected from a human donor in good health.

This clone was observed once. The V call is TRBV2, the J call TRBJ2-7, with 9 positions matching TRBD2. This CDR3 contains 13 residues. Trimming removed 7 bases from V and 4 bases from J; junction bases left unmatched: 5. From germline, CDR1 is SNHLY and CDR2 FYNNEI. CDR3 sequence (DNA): TGTGCCAGCACGCGCGGGGGGGTTTACGAGCAGTACTTC. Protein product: CASTRGGVYEQYF.

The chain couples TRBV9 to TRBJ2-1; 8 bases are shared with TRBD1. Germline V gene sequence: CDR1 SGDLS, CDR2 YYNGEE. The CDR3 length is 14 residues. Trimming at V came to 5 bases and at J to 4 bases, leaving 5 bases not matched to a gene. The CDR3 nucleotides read TGTGCCAGCAGTGACAGGGGAGCGTACAATGAGCAGTTCTTC. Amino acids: CASSDRGAYNEQFF.

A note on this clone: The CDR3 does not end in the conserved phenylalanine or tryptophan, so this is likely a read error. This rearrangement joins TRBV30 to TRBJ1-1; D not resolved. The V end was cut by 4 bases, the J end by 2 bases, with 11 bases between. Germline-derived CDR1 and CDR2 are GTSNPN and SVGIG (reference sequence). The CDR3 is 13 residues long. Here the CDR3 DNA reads TGTGCCTGGATGGGGAGTGGTAACACTGAAGCTTTCTCT. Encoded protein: CAWMGSGNTEAFS.

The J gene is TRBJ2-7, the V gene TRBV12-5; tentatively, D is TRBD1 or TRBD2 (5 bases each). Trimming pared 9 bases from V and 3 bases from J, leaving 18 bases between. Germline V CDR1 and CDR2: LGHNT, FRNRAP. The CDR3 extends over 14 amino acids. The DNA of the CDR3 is TGTGCTAGGGGTCCCCGGGACGCTATCTACGAGCAGTACTTC. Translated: CARGPRDAIYEQYF.

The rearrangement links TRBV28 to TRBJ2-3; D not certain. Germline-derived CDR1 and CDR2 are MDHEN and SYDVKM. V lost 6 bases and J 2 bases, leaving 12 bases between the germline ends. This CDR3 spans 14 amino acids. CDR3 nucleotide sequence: TGTGCCAGCAGCCTACCGGAGAACACAGATACGCAGTATTTT. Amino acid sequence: CASSLPENTDTQYF.

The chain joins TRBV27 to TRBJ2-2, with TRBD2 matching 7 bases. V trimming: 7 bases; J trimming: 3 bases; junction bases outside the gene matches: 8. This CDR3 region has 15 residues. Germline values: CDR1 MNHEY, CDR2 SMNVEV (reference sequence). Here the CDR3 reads CASKPGGGDTGELFF. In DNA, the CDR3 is TGTGCCAGCAAACCCGGCGGGGGTGACACCGGGGAGCTGTTTTTT.

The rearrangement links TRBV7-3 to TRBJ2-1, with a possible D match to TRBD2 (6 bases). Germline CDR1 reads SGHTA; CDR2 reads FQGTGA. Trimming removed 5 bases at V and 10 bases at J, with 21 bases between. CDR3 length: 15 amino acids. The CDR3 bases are TGTGCCAGCAGCCCACGGCCGGGGGATCAATTGGAGCAGTTCTTC. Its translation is CASSPRPGDQLEQFF.

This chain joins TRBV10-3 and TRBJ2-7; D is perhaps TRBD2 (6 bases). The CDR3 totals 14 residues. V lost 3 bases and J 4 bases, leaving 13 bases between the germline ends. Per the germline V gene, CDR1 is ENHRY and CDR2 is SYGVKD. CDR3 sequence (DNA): TGTGCCATCAGTGACGGGACTCACCGATACGAGCAGTACGTC. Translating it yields CAISDGTHRYEQYV.

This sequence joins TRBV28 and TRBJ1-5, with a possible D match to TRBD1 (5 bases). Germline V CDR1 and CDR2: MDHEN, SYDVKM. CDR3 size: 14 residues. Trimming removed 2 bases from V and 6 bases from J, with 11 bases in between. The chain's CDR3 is CASSLGGRSQPQHF. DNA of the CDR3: TGTGCCAGCAGTTTAGGGGGTCGGAGTCAGCCCCAGCATTTT.

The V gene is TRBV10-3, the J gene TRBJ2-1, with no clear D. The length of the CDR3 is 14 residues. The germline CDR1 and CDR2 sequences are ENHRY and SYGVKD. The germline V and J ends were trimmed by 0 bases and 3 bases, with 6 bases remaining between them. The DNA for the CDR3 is TGTGCCATCAGTGAGTCAGCAGACTACAATGAGCAGTTCTTC. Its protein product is CAISESADYNEQFF.

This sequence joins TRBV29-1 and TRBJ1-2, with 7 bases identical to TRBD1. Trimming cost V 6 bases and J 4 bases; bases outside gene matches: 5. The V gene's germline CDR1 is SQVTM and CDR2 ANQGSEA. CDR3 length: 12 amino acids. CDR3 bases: TGCAGCGTACGAACAGGGGTCTATGGCTACACCTTC. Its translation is CSVRTGVYGYTF.

CDR3 bases: TGTGCCAGCAGCCCGAGGGCTACGGTCAACACTGAAGCTTTCTTT. Its translation: CASSPRATVNTEAFF. The genes are TRBV11-2 and TRBJ1-1; no clear D. The ends were cut back, 5 bases at V and 2 bases at J, with 15 bases in the middle. The CDR3 covers 15 residues. Germline V gives CDR1 SGHAT, CDR2 FQNNGV.

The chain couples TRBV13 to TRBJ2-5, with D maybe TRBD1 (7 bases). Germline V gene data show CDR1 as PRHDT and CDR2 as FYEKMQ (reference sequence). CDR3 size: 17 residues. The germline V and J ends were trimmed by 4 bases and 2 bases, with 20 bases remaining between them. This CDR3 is CASSSRGTGVRQETQYF. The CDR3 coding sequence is TGTGCCAGCAGCTCCAGGGGGACTGGGGTTCGGCAAGAGACCCAGTACTTC.

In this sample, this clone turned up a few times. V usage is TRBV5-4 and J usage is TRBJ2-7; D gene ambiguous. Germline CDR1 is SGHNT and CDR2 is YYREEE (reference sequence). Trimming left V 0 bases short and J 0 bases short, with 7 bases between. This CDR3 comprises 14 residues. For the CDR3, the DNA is TGTGCCAGCAGCTTGGGGCACAGCTCCTACGAGCAGTACTTC. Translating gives CASSLGHSSYEQYF.

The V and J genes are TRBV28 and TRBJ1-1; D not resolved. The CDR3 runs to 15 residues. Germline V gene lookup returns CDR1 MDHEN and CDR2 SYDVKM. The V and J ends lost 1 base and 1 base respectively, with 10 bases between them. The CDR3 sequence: CASSLLYVGNTEAFF. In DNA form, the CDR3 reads TGTGCCAGCAGTTTATTGTACGTCGGGAACACTGAAGCTTTCTTT. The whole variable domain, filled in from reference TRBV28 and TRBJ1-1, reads DVKVTQSSRYLVKRTGEKVFLECVQDMDHENMFWYRQDPGLGLRLIYFSYDVKMKEKGDIPEGYSVSREKKERFSLILESASTNQTSMYLCASSLLYVGNTEAFFGQGTRLTVV.

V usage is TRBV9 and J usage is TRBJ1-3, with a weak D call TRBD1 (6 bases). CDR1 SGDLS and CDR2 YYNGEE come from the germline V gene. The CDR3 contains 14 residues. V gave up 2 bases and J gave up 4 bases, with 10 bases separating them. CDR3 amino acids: CASSVSGAGNTIYF. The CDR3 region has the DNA TGTGCCAGCAGCGTCTCAGGGGCAGGAAACACCATATATTTT.

CDR3 nucleotides: TGTGCCAGCAGACCCCCGTCGGGGTTGGACGAGCAGTACGTC. The encoded protein is CASRPPSGLDEQYV. The chain combines TRBV6-5 with TRBJ2-7; TRBD2 is a possible D gene (5 bases). V lost 6 bases and J lost 5, with 17 bases in between. The CDR3 consists of 14 residues. In germline, CDR1 is MNHEY, CDR2 SVGAGI.

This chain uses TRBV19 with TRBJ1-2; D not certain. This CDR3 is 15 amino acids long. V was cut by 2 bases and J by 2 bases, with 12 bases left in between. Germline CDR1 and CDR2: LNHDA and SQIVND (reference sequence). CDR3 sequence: CASSISGSGNYGYTF. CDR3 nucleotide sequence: TGTGCCAGTAGTATATCCGGAAGCGGGAACTATGGCTACACCTTC.

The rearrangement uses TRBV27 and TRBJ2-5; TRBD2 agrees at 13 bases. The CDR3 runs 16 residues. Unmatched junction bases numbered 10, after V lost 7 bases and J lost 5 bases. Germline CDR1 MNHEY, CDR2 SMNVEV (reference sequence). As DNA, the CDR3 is TGTGCCAGCACTAAACTAGCGGGGGGGTTCCGGGAGACCCAGTACTTC. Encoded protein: CASTKLAGGFRETQYF.

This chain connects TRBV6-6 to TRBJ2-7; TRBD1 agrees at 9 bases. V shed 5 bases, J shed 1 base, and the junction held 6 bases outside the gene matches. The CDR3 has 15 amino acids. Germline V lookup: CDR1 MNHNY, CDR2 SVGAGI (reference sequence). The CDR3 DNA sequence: TGTGCCAGCAGTGGGGGACAGGGCAGGTCCTACGAGCAGTACGTC. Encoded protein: CASSGGQGRSYEQYV.

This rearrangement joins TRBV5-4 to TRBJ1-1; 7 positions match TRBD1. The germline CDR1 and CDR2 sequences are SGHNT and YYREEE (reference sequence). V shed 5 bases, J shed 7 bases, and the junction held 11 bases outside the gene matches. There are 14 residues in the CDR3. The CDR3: CASSFTTGRGEAFF. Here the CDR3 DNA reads TGTGCCAGCAGTTTCACGACAGGGCGGGGTGAAGCTTTCTTT.

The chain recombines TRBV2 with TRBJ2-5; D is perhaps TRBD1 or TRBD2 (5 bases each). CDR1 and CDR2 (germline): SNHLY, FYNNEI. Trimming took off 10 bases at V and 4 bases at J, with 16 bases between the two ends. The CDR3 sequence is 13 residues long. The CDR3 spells CATQKGRGETQYF. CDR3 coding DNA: TGTGCCACCCAGAAGGGGAGAGGAGAGACCCAGTACTTC.

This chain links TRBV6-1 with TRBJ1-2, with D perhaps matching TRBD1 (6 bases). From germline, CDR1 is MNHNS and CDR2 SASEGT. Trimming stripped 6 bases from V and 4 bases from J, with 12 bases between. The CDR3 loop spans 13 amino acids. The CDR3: CASSRQEAYGYTF. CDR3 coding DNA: TGTGCCAGCAGCCGACAGGAAGCCTATGGCTACACCTTC.

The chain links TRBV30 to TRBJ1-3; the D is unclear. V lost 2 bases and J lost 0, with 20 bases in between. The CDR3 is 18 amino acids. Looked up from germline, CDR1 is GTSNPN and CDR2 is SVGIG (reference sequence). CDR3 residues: CAWSRAGGGWGSGNTIYF. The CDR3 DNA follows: TGTGCCTGGAGTAGGGCAGGCGGAGGATGGGGCTCTGGAAACACCATATATTTT.

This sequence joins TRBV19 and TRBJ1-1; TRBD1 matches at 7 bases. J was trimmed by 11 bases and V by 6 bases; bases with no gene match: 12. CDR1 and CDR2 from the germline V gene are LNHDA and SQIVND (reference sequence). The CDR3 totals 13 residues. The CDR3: CASRPDQGVGAFF. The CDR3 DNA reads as TGTGCCAGTAGGCCGGACCAGGGGGTTGGGGCTTTCTTT.

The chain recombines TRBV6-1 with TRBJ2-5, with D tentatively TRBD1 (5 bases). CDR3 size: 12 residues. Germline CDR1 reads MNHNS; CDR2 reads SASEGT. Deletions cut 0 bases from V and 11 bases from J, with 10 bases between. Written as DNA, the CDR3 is TGTGCCAGCAGTGAAGCGGGGCCTGGGCAGTACTTC. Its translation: CASSEAGPGQYF.

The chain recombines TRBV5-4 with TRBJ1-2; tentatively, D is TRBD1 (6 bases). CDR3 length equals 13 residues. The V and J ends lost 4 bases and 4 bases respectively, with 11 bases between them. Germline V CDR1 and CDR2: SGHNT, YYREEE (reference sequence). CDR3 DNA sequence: TGTGCCAGCAGCCTGCAGGGGACCTATGGCTACACCTTC. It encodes CASSLQGTYGYTF.